A selection of T cell receptor beta chains follows, all from one sample in a study of control samples from healthy donors and cancer patients. TCRdb's copy holds only in-frame clones and misses some; the assay was immunoSEQ multiplex PCR. The table records about 130,000 clones, about 88% of them present only once. The sequencing input was blood. The source is a man between 45 and 60 years old in good health. CDR3s include the opening cysteine and the closing phenylalanine or tryptophan. Each record gives: V gene, clone size, J gene, D gene, CDR3 length, CDR3 DNA, CDR3 protein. D genes are given only for firm matches. Clone size appears in some rows only: once, few, many, or a class for an expanded clone.

TRBV4-2	NA	TRBJ1-3	NA	17	TGTGCCAGCAGCTCCGCTGGGGGAACCAACTCCGGGAACACCATATATTTT	CASSSAGGTNSGNTIYF
TRBV5-5	NA	TRBJ1-5	NA	13	TGTGCCAGCAGCTTACAGGGCAATCAGCCCCAGCATTTT	CASSLQGNQPQHF
TRBV5-4	NA	TRBJ2-7	NA	14	TGTGCCAGCAGCTTGGGGGGGGCTCAATACGAGCAGTACTTC	CASSLGGAQYEQYF
TRBV15	few	TRBJ2-5	TRBD2	18	TGTGCCACCAGCAGAGTGACGTTCGGACTAGCGGGGGGAGAGACCCAGTACTTC	CATSRVTFGLAGGETQYF
TRBV5-1	NA	TRBJ1-2	NA	14	TGCGCCAGCAGTTATAATACCCCGGGCGATGGCTACACCTTC	CASSYNTPGDGYTF
TRBV11-3	NA	TRBJ2-3	NA	14	TGTGCCAGCCGGGACCGTCAAAGAGGAGATACGCAGTATTTT	CASRDRQRGDTQYF
TRBV4-2	NA	TRBJ2-3	NA	13	TGTGCCAGCAGTTCCATTGTCACAGATACGCAGTATTTT	CASSSIVTDTQYF
TRBV19	few	TRBJ1-1	NA	14	TGTGCCAGTAGTATCCAGGGGCGGTACACTGAAGCTTTCTTT	CASSIQGRYTEAFF
TRBV5-4	NA	TRBJ2-5	TRBD1	15	TGTGCCAGCAGCTCAGGACAGGGGCCTCAAGAGACCCAGTACTTC	CASSSGQGPQETQYF
TRBV30	few	TRBJ1-6	NA	13	TGTGCCTGGAGCGCCCTTGATAAATCACCCCTCCACTTT	CAWSALDKSPLHF
TRBV12-3/TRBV12-4	NA	TRBJ2-1	NA	12	TGTGCCAGCAGTTTAGGAGGCAATGAGCAGTTCTTC	CASSLGGNEQFF
TRBV5-1	NA	TRBJ2-1	TRBD1	15	TGCGCCAGCAGCCGGAACCGGGACAGCTACAATGAGCAGTTCTTC	CASSRNRDSYNEQFF
TRBV28	NA	TRBJ1-2	NA	12	TGTGCCACCCTGGATTCCGGCTATGGCTACACCTTC	CATLDSGYGYTF
TRBV5-1	NA	TRBJ2-5	NA	14	TGCGCCAGCAGCACCCGGGACCAGAAAGAGACCCAGTACTTC	CASSTRDQKETQYF
TRBV7-9	NA	TRBJ2-3	NA	14	TGTGCCAGCAGCTTAGCGTTGGAGTCCGATACGCAGTATTTT	CASSLALESDTQYF
TRBV7-9	NA	TRBJ1-1	NA	12	TGTGCCAGCAGCTCTCCGAGGGGTGAAGCTTTCTTT	CASSSPRGEAFF
TRBV24-1	NA	TRBJ1-5	NA	14	TGTGCCACCAGTGATTTGTCCGGGGACCAGCCCCAGCATTTT	CATSDLSGDQPQHF
TRBV12-5	NA	TRBJ1-3	NA	15	TGTGCTAGTGGTTTGGTACTTGGGCAGGGAAACACCATATATTTT	CASGLVLGQGNTIYF
TRBV10-2	NA	TRBJ2-7	NA	15	TGCGCCAGCAGTGATAGGAAGGGCGGCTCCTACGAGCAGTACTTC	CASSDRKGGSYEQYF
TRBV25-1	NA	TRBJ1-1	NA	11	TGTGCCAGCAGAGCACCCGGCGAAGCTTTCTTT	CASRAPGEAFF
TRBV19	NA	TRBJ2-7	TRBD1	14	TGTGCCAGTGCAAAGGACAGGGGCGGGCTCGAGCAGTACTTC	CASAKDRGGLEQYF
TRBV6-5	once	TRBJ2-4	TRBD2	12	TGTGCCAGCAGTATTGGCGGGGGGCCTCAGTACTTC	CASSIGGGPQYF
TRBV11-1	NA	TRBJ2-2	NA	14	TGTGCCAGCTCCCGGAAGGGAAACACCGGGGAGCTGTTTTTT	CASSRKGNTGELFF
TRBV2	few	TRBJ1-1	TRBD1	15	TGTGCCAGCCAACGGACAGGGCGAAGCGGCACTGAAGCTTTCTTT	CASQRTGRSGTEAFF
TRBV5-1	NA	TRBJ2-1	TRBD2	16	TGCGCCAGCAGCTTGTTTGGTAGCGGGGGAGCGATTGAGCAGTTCTTC	CASSLFGSGGAIEQFF
TRBV6-5	NA	TRBJ2-1	TRBD1	15	TGTGCCAGCAGGCGGACCGGGACAGGGCACAATGAGCAGTTCTTC	CASRRTGTGHNEQFF
TRBV3-1/TRBV3-2	once	TRBJ1-5	NA	15	TGTGCCAGCAGCCAAGATCGGTCTCAGGGGCAGCCCCAGCATTTT	CASSQDRSQGQPQHF
TRBV5-1	once	TRBJ2-7	NA	15	TGCGCCAGCAGCTTGAGGGCAGGGGCGGCCTACGAGCAGTACTTC	CASSLRAGAAYEQYF
TRBV7-8	NA	TRBJ2-3	TRBD2	13	TGTGCCAGCAGCTTTCGACTAGCAGAAAGGCAGTATTTT	CASSFRLAERQYF
TRBV11-2	once	TRBJ2-7	NA	13	TGTGCCAGCAGCTATCAGGGTAGCTACGAGCAGTACTTC	CASSYQGSYEQYF
TRBV2	NA	TRBJ2-1	NA	16	TGTGCCAGCAGACCGCCCGGGCGGAGCTCCTACAATGAGCAGTTCTTC	CASRPPGRSSYNEQFF
TRBV30	NA	TRBJ1-2	TRBD1	14	TGTGCCTGGAGTTACGGACAGGGGGCTGATGGCTACACCTTC	CAWSYGQGADGYTF
TRBV29-1	NA	TRBJ2-3	TRBD1	14	TGCAGCGTTGGGGGACAGGGGGTAGGGGATACGCAGTATTTT	CSVGGQGVGDTQYF
TRBV4-1	NA	TRBJ1-6	TRBD1	16	TGCGCCAGCAGCCATAGACAGGGAGATGATAATTCACCCCTCCACTTT	CASSHRQGDDNSPLHF
TRBV10-3	NA	TRBJ2-7	TRBD1	13	TGTGCCATCAAGCGATACAGGGGGCTCGAGCAGTACTTC	CAIKRYRGLEQYF
TRBV28	NA	TRBJ1-2	NA	12	TGTGCCGGCAGGGATTCAAACTATGGCTACACCTTC	CAGRDSNYGYTF
TRBV3-1/TRBV3-2	NA	TRBJ2-1	NA	14	TGTGCCAGCAGCCGACGGGTCGCCTACAATGAGCAGTTCTTC	CASSRRVAYNEQFF
TRBV28	NA	TRBJ1-2	NA	16	TGTGCCAGCAGTTTTTCCCGTGAGGGGGGTAACTATGGCTACACCTTC	CASSFSREGGNYGYTF
TRBV6-2/TRBV6-3	NA	TRBJ2-1	TRBD2	14	TGTGCCAGCAGTATTACGGGACTAGCGGGGGGGTTGATCTTC	CASSITGLAGGLIF
TRBV2	NA	TRBJ1-2	NA	13	TGTGCCAGCAGGGTTGAGGGGGGCTATGGCTACACCTTC	CASRVEGGYGYTF
TRBV28	NA	TRBJ2-7	NA	16	TGTGCCAGCAGTCCATACCACGCGGGGGCGGCCTACGAGCAGTACTTC	CASSPYHAGAAYEQYF
TRBV10-3	NA	TRBJ2-3	TRBD1	17	TGTGCCATCAGTGAGGGGCGCGGACAGGGTAGCACAGATACGCAGTATTTT	CAISEGRGQGSTDTQYF
TRBV28	NA	TRBJ1-6	NA	16	TGTGCCAGCAGCCCTGCTAATGGGATCTATAATTCACCCCTCCACTTT	CASSPANGIYNSPLHF
TRBV7-9	NA	TRBJ1-5	NA	13	TGTGCCAGCAGCCCCGACAGTGATCAGCCCCAGCATTTT	CASSPDSDQPQHF
TRBV7-9	NA	TRBJ1-2	NA	12	TGTGCCAGCCCCTACTTGGGCTATGGCTACACCTTC	CASPYLGYGYTF